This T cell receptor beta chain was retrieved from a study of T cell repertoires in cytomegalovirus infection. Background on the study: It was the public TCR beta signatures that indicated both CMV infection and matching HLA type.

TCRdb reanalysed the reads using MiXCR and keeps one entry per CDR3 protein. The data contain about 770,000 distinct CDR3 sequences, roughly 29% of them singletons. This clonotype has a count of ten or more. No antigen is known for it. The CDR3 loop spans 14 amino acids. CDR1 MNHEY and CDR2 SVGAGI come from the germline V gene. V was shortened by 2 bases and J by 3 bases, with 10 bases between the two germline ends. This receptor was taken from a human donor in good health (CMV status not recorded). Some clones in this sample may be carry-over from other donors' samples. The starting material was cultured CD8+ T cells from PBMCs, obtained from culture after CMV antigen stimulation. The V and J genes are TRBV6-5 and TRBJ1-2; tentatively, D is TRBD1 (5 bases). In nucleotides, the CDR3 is TGTGCCAGCAGTTACGGGGCAGCCCACTATGGCTACACCTTC. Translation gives CASSYGAAHYGYTF.